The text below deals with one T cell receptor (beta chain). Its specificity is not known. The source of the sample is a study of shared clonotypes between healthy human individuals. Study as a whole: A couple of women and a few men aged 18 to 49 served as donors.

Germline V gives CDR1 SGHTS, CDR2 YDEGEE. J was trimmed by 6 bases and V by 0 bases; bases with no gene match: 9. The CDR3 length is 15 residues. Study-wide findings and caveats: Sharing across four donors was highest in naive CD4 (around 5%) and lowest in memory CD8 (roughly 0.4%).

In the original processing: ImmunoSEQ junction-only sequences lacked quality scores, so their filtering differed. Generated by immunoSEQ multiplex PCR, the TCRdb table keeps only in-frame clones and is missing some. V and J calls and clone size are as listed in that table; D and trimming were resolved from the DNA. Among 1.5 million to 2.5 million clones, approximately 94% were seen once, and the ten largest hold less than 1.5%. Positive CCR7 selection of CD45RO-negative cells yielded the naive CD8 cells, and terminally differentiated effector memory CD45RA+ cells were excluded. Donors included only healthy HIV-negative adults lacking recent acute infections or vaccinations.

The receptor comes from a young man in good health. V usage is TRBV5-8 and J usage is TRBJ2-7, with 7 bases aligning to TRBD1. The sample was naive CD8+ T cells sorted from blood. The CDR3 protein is CASSLGVTGDGEQYF. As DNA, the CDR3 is TGTGCCAGCAGCTTGGGGGTAACAGGGGATGGCGAGCAGTACTTC.